These 8 T cell receptor beta chains came from one sample sequenced in a study of radiotherapy plus CTLA-4 blockade in lung cancer. Data came from immunoSEQ multiplex PCR; TCRdb stores just in-frame clones and leaves some out. The sample lists some 110,000 clones, 85% to 90% seen once, with 6.9% in the top ten. The sample consisted of peripheral blood, taken from a patient treated with radiotherapy plus ipilimumab. The receptors were sampled from a human donor with non-small cell lung cancer that progressed on radiotherapy plus ipilimumab.

This clone appeared a single time. The rearrangement joins TRBV2 to TRBJ2-7, with D possibly matching TRBD1 (5 bases). V was cut by 9 bases and J by 3 bases, with 15 bases left in between. CDR3 length: 13 amino acids. The germline gives CDR1 SNHLY, CDR2 FYNNEI. CDR3 coding DNA: TGTGCCAGTAATTCAGGGAAGCGCTACGAGCAGTACTTC. Protein product: CASNSGKRYEQYF.

The chain employs TRBV16 and TRBJ1-2; TRBD1 might be the D (5 bases). Between the trimmed V and J ends, which lost 4 bases and 8 bases, there was a span of 11 bases. This CDR3 region has 12 residues. Germline-derived CDR1 and CDR2 are KGHSY and FQNENV. The chain's CDR3 is CASSLGTEGYTF. The CDR3 coding sequence is TGTGCCAGCAGCCTTGGGACTGAAGGCTACACCTTC.

This clone showed up just once. The chain carries TRBV2 and TRBJ2-3, with D perhaps assigned TRBD1 or TRBD2 (5 bases each). Germline values: CDR1 SNHLY, CDR2 FYNNEI. The CDR3 extends over 15 amino acids. Trimming took off 3 bases at V and 1 base at J, with 11 bases between the two ends. CDR3 in DNA: TGTGCCAGCAGTGATGGGGCCGGGGGCACAGATACGCAGTATTTT. Protein sequence: CASSDGAGGTDTQYF.

The V gene is TRBV4-2, the J gene TRBJ1-2; no reliable D call. The CDR3 sequence is 16 residues long. Trimming pared 0 bases from V and 0 bases from J, leaving 11 bases between. Germline CDR1 reads LGHNA; CDR2 reads YNFKEQ. Here the CDR3 reads CASSQDIILTNYGYTF. The CDR3, as DNA: TGTGCCAGCAGCCAAGATATAATCCTAACTAACTATGGCTACACCTTC.

The chain carries TRBV7-8 and TRBJ1-3; tentatively, D is TRBD1 (5 bases). The V end lost 4 bases, the J end lost 1 base, and 8 bases lay between the germline ends. CDR3 length equals 14 residues. Germline V gene data show CDR1 as SGHVS and CDR2 as FQNEAQ. CDR3 DNA sequence: TGTGCCAGCAGCTCAAGGGGTTCTGGAAACACCATATATTTT. Translated: CASSSRGSGNTIYF.

This clone appeared a single time. The chain combines TRBV2 with TRBJ2-4, with TRBD1 matching over 9 bases. J was trimmed by 7 bases and V by 5 bases; bases with no gene match: 18. CDR1 SNHLY and CDR2 FYNNEI come from the germline V gene. This CDR3 spans 18 amino acids. As DNA, the CDR3 is TGTGCCAGCAGTCAAGAAGGCGGGACAGGGTCAGAGATGAACATTCAGTACTTC. Amino acids: CASSQEGGTGSEMNIQYF.

CDR3 loop: CASSLGATSYNEQFF. CDR3 nucleotides: TGCGCCAGCAGCTTGGGAGCTACCTCCTACAATGAGCAGTTCTTC. The V gene is TRBV5-1, the J gene TRBJ2-1; D uncertain. Germline V gene lookup returns CDR1 SGHRS and CDR2 YFSETQ. The V end was cut by 0 bases, the J end by 0 bases, with 7 bases between. There are 15 residues in the CDR3. Full variable domain (outside the CDR3, taken from reference TRBV5-1 and TRBJ2-1): KAGVTQTPRYLIKTRGQQVTLSCSPISGHRSVSWYQQTPGQGLQFLFEYFSETQRNKGNFPGRFSGRQFSNSRSEMNVSTLELGDSALYLCASSLGATSYNEQFFGPGTRLTVL.

This clone was seen just once. The rearrangement joins TRBV5-1 to TRBJ2-7; 8 bases are a match to TRBD2. This CDR3 comprises 14 residues. CDR1 is SGHRS, CDR2 YFSETQ, per germline. The V segment lost 3 bases and the J segment 2 bases; nucleotides outside the gene matches: 4. The CDR3 is CASSSSGPPYEQYF. In DNA, the CDR3 is TGCGCCAGCAGCTCTAGCGGGCCACCCTACGAGCAGTACTTC.